These T cell receptor beta chains were read from a single sample in a study of OX40 agonist ivuxolimab in advanced cancers. Some clones are missing from TCRdb's copy, which holds only in-frame ones; the method was immunoSEQ multiplex PCR. The sample includes 65,000 to 70,000 clones, roughly 80% of them seen just once. This specimen was CD4+ or CD8+ T cells sorted from blood, taken in a trial of the OX40 agonist ivuxolimab. All receptors derive from an adult with an advanced solid tumor such as melanoma, head and neck, liver or kidney cancer. Each CDR3 is given with its conserved first and last residue. Fields, in order: V gene, J gene, D gene, clone size, CDR3 DNA, CDR3 protein. D genes are given only for firm matches. The listing skips clone size in some rows; elsewhere it reads once, few, many or a size class.

V: TRBV7-6; J: TRBJ2-1; D: NA; size: NA; DNA: TGTGCCAGCAGCTTAGGGAACAATGAGCAGTTCTTC; CDR3: CASSLGNNEQFF
V: TRBV14; J: TRBJ1-2; D: NA; size: NA; DNA: TGTGCCAGCAGCCGAGAAACACTTATAAACTATGGCTACACCTTC; CDR3: CASSRETLINYGYTF
V: TRBV11-2; J: TRBJ1-4; D: TRBD1; size: NA; DNA: TGTGCCAGCCGATCAAGAGGACAGGGAGATGAAAAACTGTTTTTT; CDR3: CASRSRGQGDEKLFF
V: TRBV4-2; J: TRBJ2-7; D: TRBD2; size: NA; DNA: TGTGCCAGCAGCCAGCCCACTAGCGGTAGTTACGAGCAGTACTTC; CDR3: CASSQPTSGSYEQYF
V: TRBV27; J: TRBJ1-1; D: TRBD1; size: once; DNA: TGTGCCAGCAGAACAGGGGTCGCTGAAGCTTTCTTT; CDR3: CASRTGVAEAFF
V: TRBV19; J: TRBJ2-7; D: TRBD1; size: NA; DNA: TGTGCCAGTAGTCGCGGGACAGGGGCCTACGAGCAGTACTTC; CDR3: CASSRGTGAYEQYF
V: TRBV2; J: TRBJ2-4; D: NA; size: NA; DNA: TGTGCCAGCAGTGAACAGAGTAGGGACATTCAGTACTTC; CDR3: CASSEQSRDIQYF
V: TRBV18; J: TRBJ2-5; D: NA; size: NA; DNA: TGTGCCAGCTCACCACCAGGGGGATGGGAGACCCAGTACTTC; CDR3: CASSPPGGWETQYF
V: TRBV27; J: TRBJ1-2; D: NA; size: NA; DNA: TGTGCCAGCAGTTTAGGGCAGGGGATCTATGGCTACACCTTC; CDR3: CASSLGQGIYGYTF
V: TRBV1; J: TRBJ2-7; D: NA; size: NA; DNA: TGCACCAGCAGCCAAATTGGGACTAGCGGGAGGGATCCCTACGAGCAGTACTTC; CDR3: CTSSQIGTSGRDPYEQYF
V: TRBV29-1; J: TRBJ2-2; D: TRBD2; size: NA; DNA: TGCAGCGTTCTACTAGCGGGGCATACCGGGGAGCTGTTTTTT; CDR3: CSVLLAGHTGELFF
V: TRBV5-4; J: TRBJ1-2; D: NA; size: NA; DNA: TGTGCCAGCAGCTTGGCCGGGGGGGACTATGGCTACACCTTC; CDR3: CASSLAGGDYGYTF
V: TRBV19; J: TRBJ2-3; D: TRBD1; size: NA; DNA: TGTGCCAGTAGGAAACAGGGGGCTTTGACAGATACGCAGTATTTT; CDR3: CASRKQGALTDTQYF
V: TRBV9; J: TRBJ1-1; D: TRBD1; size: NA; DNA: TGTGCCAGCAGCGTAGAGGACAGGGTGAACACTGAAGCTTTCTTT; CDR3: CASSVEDRVNTEAFF
V: TRBV6-5; J: TRBJ2-3; D: NA; size: NA; DNA: TGTGCCAGCAGTTACTCGAGGATTACAGATACGCAGTATTTT; CDR3: CASSYSRITDTQYF
V: TRBV5-1; J: TRBJ1-1; D: NA; size: NA; DNA: TGCGCCAGCAGCCCCCTTACGGCGAACACTGAAGCTTTCTTT; CDR3: CASSPLTANTEAFF
V: TRBV7-8; J: TRBJ2-7; D: TRBD1; size: NA; DNA: TGTGCCAGCAGCTTAGGGACAGGGGTCGGGTACGAGCAGTACTTC; CDR3: CASSLGTGVGYEQYF
V: TRBV5-1; J: TRBJ1-6; D: NA; size: once; DNA: TGCGCCAGCAGCTCTGTTGGGGCAGGAGGAAATTCACCCCTCCACTTT; CDR3: CASSSVGAGGNSPLHF
V: TRBV9; J: TRBJ1-1; D: NA; size: once; DNA: TGTGCCAGCAGCTCTGGACAGTTCGGGACTGAAGCTTTCTTT; CDR3: CASSSGQFGTEAFF
V: TRBV5-1; J: TRBJ2-7; D: TRBD1; size: NA; DNA: TGCGCCAGCAGCTACTTGGACAGGGGCGTCTACGAGCAGTACTTC; CDR3: CASSYLDRGVYEQYF
V: TRBV7-2; J: TRBJ2-5; D: TRBD2; size: NA; DNA: TGTGCCAGCAGCTTGAAACCTAGCGGGAGCATGGAGACCCAGTACTTC; CDR3: CASSLKPSGSMETQYF
V: TRBV7-2; J: TRBJ1-2; D: NA; size: NA; DNA: TGTGCCAGCAGCCCCTCGGGCGGGATTAACTATGGCTACACCTTC; CDR3: CASSPSGGINYGYTF
V: TRBV5-1; J: TRBJ2-5; D: NA; size: NA; DNA: TGCGCCAGCAGCTTGGACGATCGGGGGACCCAGTACTTC; CDR3: CASSLDDRGTQYF
V: TRBV5-4; J: TRBJ2-1; D: TRBD1; size: NA; DNA: TGTGCCAGCACCCTTTACCCGGGACAGGGGTCCTACAATGAGCAGTTCTTC; CDR3: CASTLYPGQGSYNEQFF
V: TRBV6-5; J: TRBJ1-1; D: NA; size: NA; DNA: TGTGCCAGCAGTCTACAGGAGTTAACTTTCTTT; CDR3: CASSLQELTFF
V: TRBV14; J: TRBJ2-1; D: NA; size: few; DNA: TGTGCCAGCAGCCTCGGAAGCTCCCAATACAATGAGCAGTTCTTC; CDR3: CASSLGSSQYNEQFF
V: TRBV9; J: TRBJ2-5; D: NA; size: NA; DNA: TGTGCCAGCAGCGTAGCTACCGACGGCCGGACCCAGTACTTC; CDR3: CASSVATDGRTQYF
V: TRBV7-2; J: TRBJ2-7; D: NA; size: NA; DNA: TGTGCCAGCAGCTTTTTGGAGCGGGAGCAGTACTTC; CDR3: CASSFLEREQYF
V: TRBV30; J: TRBJ1-3; D: NA; size: NA; DNA: TGTGCCTGGAGTGGAGGGCCTGGAAACACCATATATTTT; CDR3: CAWSGGPGNTIYF
V: TRBV5-6; J: TRBJ2-7; D: NA; size: NA; DNA: TGTGCCAGCAGCTTGTTTTACACCTCCTACGAGCAGTACTTC; CDR3: CASSLFYTSYEQYF
V: TRBV27; J: TRBJ2-7; D: TRBD1; size: NA; DNA: TGTGCCAGCAGCCCCGGGACAGGGATGTACGAGCAGTACTTC; CDR3: CASSPGTGMYEQYF
V: TRBV5-6; J: TRBJ2-7; D: NA; size: NA; DNA: TGTGCCAGCAGCCCACTAGGTACCTACGAGCAGTACTTC; CDR3: CASSPLGTYEQYF
V: TRBV7-2; J: TRBJ2-2; D: TRBD2; size: NA; DNA: TGTGCCAGCAGCCTAAGCGGGACGAACACCGGGGAGCTGTTTTTT; CDR3: CASSLSGTNTGELFF
V: TRBV14; J: TRBJ2-1; D: NA; size: NA; DNA: TGTGCCAGCAGCCTTGGGCGATTATCGTATATGTTCTTC; CDR3: CASSLGRLSYMFF
V: TRBV7-6; J: TRBJ2-1; D: TRBD2; size: NA; DNA: TGTGCCAGCAGTGGAGGGGGAAGCGGGAGCTCCTACAATGAGCAGTTCTTC; CDR3: CASSGGGSGSSYNEQFF
V: TRBV9; J: TRBJ1-1; D: NA; size: NA; DNA: TGTGCCAGCAGCTCCGGGGGACCGGGAGGCACTGAAGCTTTCTTT; CDR3: CASSSGGPGGTEAFF
V: TRBV7-9; J: TRBJ2-1; D: TRBD1; size: NA; DNA: TGTGCCAGCAGCTCCCGACAGGGGGTATTAGGTGAGCAGTTCTTC; CDR3: CASSSRQGVLGEQFF
V: TRBV28; J: TRBJ2-3; D: NA; size: NA; DNA: TGTGCCAGCAGGCCGGACAGTTCAGGGGATACGCAGTATTTT; CDR3: CASRPDSSGDTQYF
V: TRBV21-1; J: TRBJ2-5; D: NA; size: once; DNA: TGTGCCAGCCCCCAGGCCCGGGAGCCGGAGACCCAGTACTTC; CDR3: CASPQAREPETQYF
V: TRBV30; J: TRBJ2-1; D: TRBD1; size: once; DNA: TGTGCCTGGAGTGGGGACGGGACAGGTTACAATGAGCAGTTCTTC; CDR3: CAWSGDGTGYNEQFF
V: TRBV2; J: TRBJ1-4; D: NA; size: few; DNA: TGTGCCAGCAGTGAAACAGGCCCGGAAAAACTGTTTTTT; CDR3: CASSETGPEKLFF
V: TRBV5-8; J: TRBJ2-7; D: NA; size: NA; DNA: TGTGCCAGCAGCTTGGTGGGGGGATCCTACGAGCAGTACTTC; CDR3: CASSLVGGSYEQYF
V: TRBV11-1; J: TRBJ2-1; D: NA; size: few; DNA: TGTGCCAGCAGCTTAGCCGGGACGATCTACAATGAGCAGTTCTTC; CDR3: CASSLAGTIYNEQFF
V: TRBV27; J: TRBJ1-2; D: NA; size: NA; DNA: TGTGCCAGCAGTTTATGGGGGCAGGACTATGGCTACACCTTC; CDR3: CASSLWGQDYGYTF
V: TRBV30; J: TRBJ1-1; D: TRBD1; size: few; DNA: TGTGCCTGGAGTCTCGGACAGGGAATCACTGAAGCTTTCTTT; CDR3: CAWSLGQGITEAFF
V: TRBV6-1; J: TRBJ2-1; D: TRBD2; size: NA; DNA: TGTGCCAGCAGTGAGGCGGGGGGGCCGGATGAGCAGTTCTTC; CDR3: CASSEAGGPDEQFF
V: TRBV5-1; J: TRBJ1-2; D: NA; size: NA; DNA: TGCGCCAGCAGAGGCAGGGAGGACTATGGCTACACCTTC; CDR3: CASRGREDYGYTF
V: TRBV28; J: TRBJ1-6; D: TRBD1; size: NA; DNA: TGTGCCAGCAGTGTACAGGGGGGTGATAATTCACCCCTCCACTTT; CDR3: CASSVQGGDNSPLHF
V: TRBV7-9; J: TRBJ2-1; D: TRBD2; size: NA; DNA: TGTGCCAGCAGTGCCGGGACTAGCGGACACAATGAGCAGTTCTTC; CDR3: CASSAGTSGHNEQFF
V: TRBV7-2; J: TRBJ1-5; D: NA; size: NA; DNA: TGTGCCAGCAGCTTATCTGGGACACCATATCAGCCCCAGCATTTT; CDR3: CASSLSGTPYQPQHF
V: TRBV14; J: TRBJ2-2; D: NA; size: NA; DNA: TGTGCCAGCAGCCAAGTATCGGGAGCCGGGGAGCTGTTTTTT; CDR3: CASSQVSGAGELFF
V: TRBV6-5; J: TRBJ2-3; D: NA; size: NA; DNA: TGTGCCACCACAAACACAGATACGCAGTATTTT; CDR3: CATTNTDTQYF
V: TRBV5-4; J: TRBJ1-6; D: NA; size: NA; DNA: TGTGCCAGCAGCCGGGGGGGGGCGTCCTCCTATAATTCACCCCTCCACTTT; CDR3: CASSRGGASSYNSPLHF
V: TRBV30; J: TRBJ2-6; D: NA; size: NA; DNA: TGTGCCTGGAGCGTTGGGGGGACGGGGGCCAACGTCCTGACTTTC; CDR3: CAWSVGGTGANVLTF
V: TRBV5-1; J: TRBJ1-1; D: NA; size: NA; DNA: TGCGCCAGCAGCTTGGTTGGGGGCAATATGAACACTGAAGCTTTCTTT; CDR3: CASSLVGGNMNTEAFF
V: TRBV15; J: TRBJ2-3; D: NA; size: NA; DNA: TGTGCCACTGGGCGGGGAGATACGCAGTATTTT; CDR3: CATGRGDTQYF
V: TRBV28; J: TRBJ1-6; D: NA; size: NA; DNA: TGTGCCAGCAGTTTATCCTGGGGTTGGGATAATTCACCCCTCCACTTT; CDR3: CASSLSWGWDNSPLHF